This paragraph covers one T cell receptor beta chain sequence. Its antigen is currently unknown. The data originate from a study of blood T cells in healthy people across ages. Study-wide points: Samples with more naive T cells showed higher observed beta diversity. Naive CD4+ cell counts and diversity both ran higher in long-lived than in aged donors.

The use of a sample-barcoded 5' primer and a J-beta primer mix characterized a second PCR of about 7 to 12 cycles. TCRdb processed the 5' RACE reads anew with MiXCR; each CDR3 protein has one entry. The sample shows hundreds of thousands of distinct CDR3 sequences, under 80% of them seen only once. Caucasian individuals from Russia who were healthy and aged 6 to 90 acted as donors. V lost 0 bases to trimming and J lost 7 bases, with 9 bases between them. This CDR3 has 13 residues. This receptor was identified in a man aged 25 to 45 in good health. This sequence joins TRBV12-3 or TRBV12-4 and TRBJ1-2; D gene uncertain. Material for sequencing was blood. The CDR3 DNA follows: TGTGCCAGCAGTTTAGCGCGGAATGCTGGCTACACCTTC. Protein sequence: CASSLARNAGYTF.